This T cell receptor (beta chain) was identified in a study of blood T cell repertoires in COVID-19 (dated by TCRdb to about 2020). Regarding the study in general: Collaborator samples came from the United States, Italy and Spain and covered acute and convalescent phases of COVID-19. The material from the prospective study consisted of cDNA or gDNA derived from T cells, B-cell-depleted T cells, or PBMCs. A de-identified subject ID, COVID-19 status, age in years and sex were almost always included in the sample metadata. HLA class I and class II types, where available, came from metadata supplied by the sample provider rather than from assay-based typing. The repertoires were released in a freely available public database intended as a resource for research on the immune response to SARS-CoV-2. The samples were drawn from the first 160 participants of the ongoing ImmuneRACE study and from under 1,500 subjects provided by 6 global collaborators. Deeply sampled blood TCRbeta repertoires from subjects exposed to, actively infected with, or recovered from COVID-19 were included in the dataset. General findings and caveats noted by the study authors: Clinical and demographic metadata were provided uncurated, with the amount varying by source and participant.

TCRbeta CDR3 regions were amplified from genomic DNA by means of the immunoSEQ Assay, a bias-controlled multiplex PCR. Per the source publication's procedure: Within the assay, amplification of reference gene primers was used to estimate how many nucleated cells each sample contained. To quantify the absolute abundance of each unique TCRbeta CDR3 rearrangement, sequence reads were collapsed and filtered. For each sample, productive Simpson clonality was calculated as the square root of Simpson's diversity index over productive rearrangements. Here the immuneACCESS table is served through TCRdb, limited to in-frame sequences with V and J called. Missing clones are a known gap in these copies; in checked studies unresolved V genes cover under half, and the rest lacks a known reason. The V and J calls and clone size were taken over from that table, and D and trimming were inferred from the DNA. Present in this sample are 200,000 to 250,000 clones, approximately 90% of which were seen just once. Around 1.6% of the sample is held by the ten biggest clonotypes.

Collaborating institutions collected whole blood in K2EDTA tubes following their own protocols. Collaborator samples were shipped for TCRbeta analysis as frozen whole blood, isolated PBMCs, or DNA extracted from either sample type. The CDR3 runs 16 amino acids, cysteine and phenylalanine included. Of the read, only the CDR3 DNA is kept; its 48 bases are in frame from base 1. Trimming takes 0 bases off V and 5 bases off J; junction bases not matched to a gene: 7. CDR1 and CDR2, per the germline V gene, are SGDLS and YYNGEE. On this clone: There is no known antigen for this receptor. One base away there is no much larger clone; base qualities are not given.

The sequence was obtained from a man aged 70 or older with acute or convalescent COVID-19. The rearranged chain carries TRBV9 and TRBJ2-2, with 7 junctional bases fitting TRBD2. Sequencing was done on a sample of peripheral blood. The CDR3 protein sequence reads: CASSVEEAGRTGELFF. Read as DNA, the sequence is TGTGCCAGCAGCGTAGAGGAAGCGGGACGTACCGGGGAGCTGTTTTTT.